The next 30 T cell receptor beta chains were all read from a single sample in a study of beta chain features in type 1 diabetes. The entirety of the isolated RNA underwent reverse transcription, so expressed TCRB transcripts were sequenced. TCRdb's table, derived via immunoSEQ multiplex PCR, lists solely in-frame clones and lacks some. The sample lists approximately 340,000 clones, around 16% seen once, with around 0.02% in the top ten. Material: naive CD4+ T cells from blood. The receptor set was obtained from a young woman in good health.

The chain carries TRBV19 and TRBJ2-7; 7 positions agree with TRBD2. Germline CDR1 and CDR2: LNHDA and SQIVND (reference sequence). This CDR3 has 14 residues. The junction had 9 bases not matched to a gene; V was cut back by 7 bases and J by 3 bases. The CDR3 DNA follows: TGTGCCAGTAATCCCGGGCTAGCGGTCTACGAGCAGTACTTC. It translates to CASNPGLAVYEQYF.

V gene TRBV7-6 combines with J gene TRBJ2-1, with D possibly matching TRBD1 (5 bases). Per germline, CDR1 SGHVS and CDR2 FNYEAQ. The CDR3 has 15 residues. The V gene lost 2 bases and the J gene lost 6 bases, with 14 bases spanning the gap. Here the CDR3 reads CASSLMQGSLNEQFF. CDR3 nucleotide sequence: TGTGCCAGCAGCTTAATGCAGGGTTCACTCAATGAGCAGTTCTTC.

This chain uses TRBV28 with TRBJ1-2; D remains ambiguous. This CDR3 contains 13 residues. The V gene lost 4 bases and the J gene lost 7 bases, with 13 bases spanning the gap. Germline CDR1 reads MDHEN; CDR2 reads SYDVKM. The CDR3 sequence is CASSSRPTAGYTF. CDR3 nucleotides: TGTGCCAGCAGTTCACGCCCCACAGCTGGCTACACCTTC.

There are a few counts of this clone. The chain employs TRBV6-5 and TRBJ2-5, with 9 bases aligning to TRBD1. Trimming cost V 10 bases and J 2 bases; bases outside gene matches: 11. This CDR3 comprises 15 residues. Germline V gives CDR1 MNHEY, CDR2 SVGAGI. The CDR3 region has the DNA TGTGCCACCTCCCGGGAGACAGGGGGGCAAGAGACCCAGTACTTC. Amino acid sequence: CATSRETGGQETQYF.

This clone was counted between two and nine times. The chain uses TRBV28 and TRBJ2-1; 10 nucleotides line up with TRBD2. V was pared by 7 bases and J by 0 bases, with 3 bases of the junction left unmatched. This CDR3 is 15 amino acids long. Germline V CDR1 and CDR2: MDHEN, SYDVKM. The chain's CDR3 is CASIPSGSSYNEQFF. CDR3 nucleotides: TGTGCCAGCATCCCTAGCGGGAGCTCCTACAATGAGCAGTTCTTC.

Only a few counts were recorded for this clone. The DNA for the CDR3 is TGTGCCAGTACTAGCGGGAGTTTGTACAATGAGCAGTTCTTC. Translation: CASTSGSLYNEQFF. The chain couples TRBV2 to TRBJ2-1; 11 bases line up with TRBD2. After removal of 9 bases from V and 4 bases from J, the junction contained 5 bases not matched to a gene. Germline V gene lookup returns CDR1 SNHLY and CDR2 FYNNEI. The CDR3 has 14 residues.

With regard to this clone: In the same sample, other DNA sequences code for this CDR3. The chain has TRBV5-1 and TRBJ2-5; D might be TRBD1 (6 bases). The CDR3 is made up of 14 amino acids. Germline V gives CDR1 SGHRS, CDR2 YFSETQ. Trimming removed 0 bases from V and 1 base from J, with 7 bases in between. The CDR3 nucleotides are TGCGCCAGCAGCTTGGGGACAGCCCAAGAGACCCAGTACTTC. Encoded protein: CASSLGTAQETQYF.

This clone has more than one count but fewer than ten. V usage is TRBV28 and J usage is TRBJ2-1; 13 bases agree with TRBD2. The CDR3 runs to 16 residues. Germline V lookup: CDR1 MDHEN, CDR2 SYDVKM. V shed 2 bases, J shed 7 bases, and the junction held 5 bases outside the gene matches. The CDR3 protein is CASSLSRTSGRNEQFF. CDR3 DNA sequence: TGTGCCAGCAGTTTAAGCCGGACTAGCGGGAGAAATGAGCAGTTCTTC.

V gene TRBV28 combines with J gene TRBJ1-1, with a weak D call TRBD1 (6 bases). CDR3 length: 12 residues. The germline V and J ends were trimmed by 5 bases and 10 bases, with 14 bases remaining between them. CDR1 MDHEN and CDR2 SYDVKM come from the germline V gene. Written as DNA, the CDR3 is TGTGCCAGCAGTACGCAGACAGGAGGAGCTTTCTTT. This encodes CASSTQTGGAFF. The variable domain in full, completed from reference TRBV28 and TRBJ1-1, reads DVKVTQSSRYLVKRTGEKVFLECVQDMDHENMFWYRQDPGLGLRLIYFSYDVKMKEKGDIPEGYSVSREKKERFSLILESASTNQTSMYLCASSTQTGGAFFGQGTRLTVV.

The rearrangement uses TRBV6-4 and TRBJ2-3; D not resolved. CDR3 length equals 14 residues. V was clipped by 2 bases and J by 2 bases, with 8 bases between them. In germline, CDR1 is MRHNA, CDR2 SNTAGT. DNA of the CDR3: TGTGCCAGCAGTGACCCCCCACTCACAGATACGCAGTATTTT. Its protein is CASSDPPLTDTQYF.

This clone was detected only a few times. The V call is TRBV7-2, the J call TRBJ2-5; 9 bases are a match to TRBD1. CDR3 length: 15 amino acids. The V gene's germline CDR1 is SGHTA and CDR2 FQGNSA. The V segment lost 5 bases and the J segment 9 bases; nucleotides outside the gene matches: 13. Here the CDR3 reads CASSPRQGQGAPQYF. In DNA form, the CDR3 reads TGTGCCAGCAGCCCGAGACAGGGACAGGGAGCTCCCCAGTACTTC.

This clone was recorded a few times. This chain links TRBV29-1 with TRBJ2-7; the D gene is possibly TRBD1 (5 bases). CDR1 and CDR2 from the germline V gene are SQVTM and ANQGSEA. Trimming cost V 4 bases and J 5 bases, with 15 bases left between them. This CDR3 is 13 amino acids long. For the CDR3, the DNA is TGCAGCGTTGGACAGCTACTTAGGGACGAGCAGTACTTC. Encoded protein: CSVGQLLRDEQYF.

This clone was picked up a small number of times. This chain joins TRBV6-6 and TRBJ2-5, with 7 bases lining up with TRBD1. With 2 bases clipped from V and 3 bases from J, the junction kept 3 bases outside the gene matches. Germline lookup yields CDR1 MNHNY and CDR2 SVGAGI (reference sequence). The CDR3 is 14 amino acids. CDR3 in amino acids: CASSYPTGKETQYF. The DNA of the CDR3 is TGTGCCAGCAGTTACCCGACAGGGAAAGAGACCCAGTACTTC.

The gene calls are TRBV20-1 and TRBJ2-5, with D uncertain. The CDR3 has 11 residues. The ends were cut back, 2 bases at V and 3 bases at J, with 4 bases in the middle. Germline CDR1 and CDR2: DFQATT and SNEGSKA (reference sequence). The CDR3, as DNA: TGCAGTGCTAGACCTAAAGAGACCCAGTACTTC. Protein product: CSARPKETQYF.

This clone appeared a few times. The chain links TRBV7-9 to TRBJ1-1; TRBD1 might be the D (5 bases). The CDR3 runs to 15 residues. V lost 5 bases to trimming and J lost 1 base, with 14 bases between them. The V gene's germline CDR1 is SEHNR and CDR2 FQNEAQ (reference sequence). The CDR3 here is CASSPRTLQNTEAFF. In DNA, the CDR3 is TGTGCCAGCAGCCCCCGGACACTTCAGAACACTGAAGCTTTCTTT.

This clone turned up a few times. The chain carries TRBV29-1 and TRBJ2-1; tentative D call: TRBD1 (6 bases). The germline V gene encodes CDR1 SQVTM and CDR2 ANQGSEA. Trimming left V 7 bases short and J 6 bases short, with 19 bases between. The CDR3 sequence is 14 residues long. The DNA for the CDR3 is TGCAGCGCCCGTTCGGGTATCAGGGGCAATGAGCAGTTCTTC. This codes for CSARSGIRGNEQFF.

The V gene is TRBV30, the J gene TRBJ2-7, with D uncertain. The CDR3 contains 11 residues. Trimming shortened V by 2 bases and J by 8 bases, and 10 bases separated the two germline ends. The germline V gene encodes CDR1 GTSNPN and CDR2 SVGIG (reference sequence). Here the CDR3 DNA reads TGTGCCTGGAGTTCCAACTTGAAGCAGTACTTC. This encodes CAWSSNLKQYF.

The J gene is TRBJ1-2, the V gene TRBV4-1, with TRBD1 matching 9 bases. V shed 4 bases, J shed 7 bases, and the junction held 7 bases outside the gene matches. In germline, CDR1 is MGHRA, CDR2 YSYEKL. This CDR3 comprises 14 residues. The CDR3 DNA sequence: TGCGCCAGCAGCCCATGGACAGGGGAAAGTGGCTACACCTTC. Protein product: CASSPWTGESGYTF.

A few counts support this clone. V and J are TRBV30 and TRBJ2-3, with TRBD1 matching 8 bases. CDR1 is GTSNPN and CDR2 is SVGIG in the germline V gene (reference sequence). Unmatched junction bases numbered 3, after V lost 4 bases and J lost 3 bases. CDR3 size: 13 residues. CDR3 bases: TGTGCCTGGACAGGGGGCGCGACAGATACGCAGTATTTT. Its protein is CAWTGGATDTQYF. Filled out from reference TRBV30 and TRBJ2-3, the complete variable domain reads SQTIHQWPATLVQPVGSPLSLECTVEGTSNPNLYWYRQAAGRGLQLLFYSVGIGQISSEVPQNLSASRPQDRQFILSSKKLLLSDSGFYLCAWTGGATDTQYFGPGTRLTVL.

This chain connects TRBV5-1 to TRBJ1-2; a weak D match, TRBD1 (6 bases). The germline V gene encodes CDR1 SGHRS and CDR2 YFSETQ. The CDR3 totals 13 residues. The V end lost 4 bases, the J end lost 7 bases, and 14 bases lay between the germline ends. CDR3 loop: CASSRSVGGGYTF. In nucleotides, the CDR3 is TGCGCCAGCAGCCGATCGGTAGGGGGTGGCTACACCTTC.

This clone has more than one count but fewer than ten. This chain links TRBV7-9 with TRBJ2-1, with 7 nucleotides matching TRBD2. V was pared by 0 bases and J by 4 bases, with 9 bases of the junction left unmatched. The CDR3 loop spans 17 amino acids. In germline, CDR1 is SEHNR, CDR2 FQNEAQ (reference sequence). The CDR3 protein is CASSLARGGSSYNEQFF. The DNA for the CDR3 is TGTGCCAGCAGCTTAGCGAGGGGAGGGAGCTCTTACAATGAGCAGTTCTTC.

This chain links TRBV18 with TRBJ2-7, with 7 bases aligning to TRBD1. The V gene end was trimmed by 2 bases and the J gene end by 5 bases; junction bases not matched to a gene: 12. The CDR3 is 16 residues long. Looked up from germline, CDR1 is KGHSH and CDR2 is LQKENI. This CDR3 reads CASSPLSGQIKDEQYF. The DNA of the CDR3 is TGTGCCAGCTCACCATTATCGGGACAGATTAAGGACGAGCAGTACTTC.

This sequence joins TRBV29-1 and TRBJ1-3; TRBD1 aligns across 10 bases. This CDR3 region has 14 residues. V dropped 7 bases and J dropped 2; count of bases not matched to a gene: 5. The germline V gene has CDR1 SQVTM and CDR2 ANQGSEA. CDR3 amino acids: CSARQGAAGNTIYF. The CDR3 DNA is TGCAGCGCAAGACAGGGGGCGGCTGGAAACACCATATATTTT.

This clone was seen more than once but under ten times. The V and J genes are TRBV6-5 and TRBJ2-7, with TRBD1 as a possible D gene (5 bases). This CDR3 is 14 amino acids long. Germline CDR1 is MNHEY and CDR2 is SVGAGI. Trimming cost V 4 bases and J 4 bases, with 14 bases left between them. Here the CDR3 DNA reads TGTGCCAGCAGTTGGCACACAGACAGTTACGAGCAGTACTTC. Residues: CASSWHTDSYEQYF.

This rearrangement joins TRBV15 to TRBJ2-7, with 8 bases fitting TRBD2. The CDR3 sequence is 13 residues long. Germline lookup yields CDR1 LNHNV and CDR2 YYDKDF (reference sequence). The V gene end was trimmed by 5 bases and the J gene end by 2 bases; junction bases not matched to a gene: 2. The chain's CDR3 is CATSGGLAYEQYF. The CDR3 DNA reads TGTGCCACCAGCGGGGGACTAGCCTACGAGCAGTACTTC.

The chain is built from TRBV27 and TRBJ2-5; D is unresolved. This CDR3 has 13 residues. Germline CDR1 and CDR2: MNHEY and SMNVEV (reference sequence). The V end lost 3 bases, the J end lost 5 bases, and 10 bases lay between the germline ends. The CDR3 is CASSLWQMETQYF. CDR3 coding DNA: TGTGCCAGCAGTTTGTGGCAAATGGAGACCCAGTACTTC.

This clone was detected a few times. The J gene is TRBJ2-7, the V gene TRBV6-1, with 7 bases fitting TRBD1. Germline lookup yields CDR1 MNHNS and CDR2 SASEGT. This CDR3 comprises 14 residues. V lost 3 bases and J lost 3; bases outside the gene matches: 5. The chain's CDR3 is CASSDRGGIYEQYF. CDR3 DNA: TGTGCCAGCAGTGATCGAGGGGGCATCTACGAGCAGTACTTC.

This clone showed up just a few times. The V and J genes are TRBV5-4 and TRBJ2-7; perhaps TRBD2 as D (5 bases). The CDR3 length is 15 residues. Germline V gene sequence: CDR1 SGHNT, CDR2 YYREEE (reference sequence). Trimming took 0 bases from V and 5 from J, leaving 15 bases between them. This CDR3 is CASSLVGPQADEQYF. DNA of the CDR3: TGTGCCAGCAGCTTGGTAGGTCCCCAAGCGGACGAGCAGTACTTC.

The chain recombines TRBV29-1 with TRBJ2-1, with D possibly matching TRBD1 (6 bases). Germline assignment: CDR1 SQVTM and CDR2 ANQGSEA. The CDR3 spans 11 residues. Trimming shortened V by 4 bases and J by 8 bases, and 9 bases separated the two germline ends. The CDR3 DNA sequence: TGCAGCGTTGTCAGGGGCGATGAGCAGTTCTTC. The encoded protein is CSVVRGDEQFF.

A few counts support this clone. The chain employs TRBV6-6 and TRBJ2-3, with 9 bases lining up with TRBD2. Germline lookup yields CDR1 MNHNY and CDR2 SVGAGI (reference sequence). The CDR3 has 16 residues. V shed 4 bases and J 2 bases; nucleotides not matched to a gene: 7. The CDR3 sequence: CASSSRLAETTDTQYF. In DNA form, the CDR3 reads TGTGCCAGCAGTTCAAGACTAGCGGAGACCACAGATACGCAGTATTTT.